The present T cell receptor beta chain was sequenced within a study of blood T cell repertoires in COVID-19 (TCRdb year 2020). Regarding the complete study: Collaborator samples came from the United States, Italy and Spain and covered acute and convalescent phases of COVID-19. The prospective study material was composed of cDNA or gDNA derived from T cells, B-cell-depleted T cells, or PBMCs. The dataset comprised deeply sampled blood TCRbeta repertoires from subjects exposed to, actively infected with, or recovered from COVID-19. A freely available public database, intended as a resource for researchers studying the immune response to SARS-CoV-2, is where the repertoires were released. Samples came from the ongoing ImmuneRACE study (first 160 participants) plus 1,254 subjects from 6 global collaborators. A de-identified subject ID, COVID-19 status, age in years and sex were almost always included in the sample metadata. Where HLA class I and class II types were available, the types were taken from metadata supplied by the sample provider, not from assay-based typing.

The study at large found these results: The amount of clinical and demographic metadata varied by source and participant and was provided uncurated.

With respect to this clone: The antigen it recognizes is unknown. No base-level quality is on record; no much larger clone is a single base apart.

Collaborating institutions collected whole blood in K2EDTA tubes following their own protocols. For TCRbeta analysis, collaborators shipped samples as frozen whole blood, isolated PBMCs, or DNA extracted from either of those sample types. TCRbeta CDR3 regions were amplified from genomic DNA by means of the immunoSEQ Assay, a bias-controlled multiplex PCR. In the source study's methods: Nucleated cell counts per sample were estimated from amplification of reference gene primers within the assay. To quantify the absolute abundance of each unique TCRbeta CDR3 rearrangement, sequence reads were collapsed and filtered. For each sample, productive Simpson clonality was calculated as the square root of Simpson's diversity index over productive rearrangements. Here the immuneACCESS table is served through TCRdb, limited to in-frame sequences with V and J called. Missing clones are a known gap in these copies; in checked studies unresolved V genes cover under half, and the rest lacks a known reason. V, J and clone size derive from that table, while D and trimming were established from the DNA sequence. The sample contains some 160,000 clones, 60% to 85% of them found a single time. The top ten clones comprise approximately 8% of the sample.

This TCR was recovered from a man between 50 and 59 years old with active or convalescent COVID-19. Sequenced: peripheral blood.

The bases are TGTGCCAGCAGTAAAATTATGGGAGACCGAAACAATGAGCAGTTCTTC. Its translation reads: CASSKIMGDRNNEQFF. This sequence uses TRBV5-4 and TRBJ2-1; a tentative D match to TRBD2 spans 5 bases. The CDR3 covers 16 residues, taking in both the cysteine and the phenylalanine. This entry keeps only the CDR3 DNA: 48 bases, framed from base 1. The V and J ends are trimmed by 5 bases and 5 bases, leaving 20 bases between them. The germline V gene (reference sequence) provides CDR1 SGHNT and CDR2 YYREEE.